Each of the 4 T cell receptor beta chains below was sequenced from the same sample in a study of shared clonotypes between healthy human individuals. Naive CD8 populations comprised CD45RO-negative cells positively selected for CCR7, excluding terminally differentiated effector memory CD45RA+ cells. Repertoires were generated with immunoSEQ multiplex PCR, while TCRdb's copy carries only in-frame clones and drops some. The repertoire holds about 2,100,000 clones, under 95% seen once, with around 1.7% in the top ten. The sample comprised naive CD8+ T cells from PBMCs. The receptors shown here come from a man aged 18 to 35 in good health. Some clones in this sample may be carry-over from other donors' samples.

CDR3 in amino acids: CASSRDTGELFF. CDR3 coding DNA: TGTGCCAGCAGCAGGGACACCGGGGAGCTGTTTTTT. The V call is TRBV5-6, the J call TRBJ2-2; D ambiguous. Trimming pared 4 bases from V and 3 bases from J, leaving 4 bases between. Germline values: CDR1 SGHDT, CDR2 YYEEEE. CDR3 length: 12 residues.

This chain uses TRBV4-3 with TRBJ2-2; D is ambiguous. This CDR3 is built from 18 residues. V lost 0 bases and J 6 bases, leaving 20 bases between the germline ends. CDR1 LGHNA and CDR2 YSLEER come from the germline V gene. CDR3 DNA sequence: TGCGCCAGCAGCCAAGATCAGTTCGTGGGATTCTTCGCCGGGGAGCTGTTTTTT. Translated: CASSQDQFVGFFAGELFF.

The CDR3 region is CASSLSLTSGVDTQYF. CDR3 coding DNA: TGTGCCAGCAGCTTATCCTTGACTAGCGGGGTAGATACGCAGTATTTT. The rearrangement uses TRBV12-1 and TRBJ2-3; TRBD2, the table's D call, lacks a check against the DNA. TRBV12-1 is an annotated pseudogene. The CDR3 is made up of 16 amino acids.

The chain joins TRBV7-8 to TRBJ2-7, with 13 bases lining up with TRBD2. The CDR3 has 17 residues. V lost 6 bases to trimming and J lost 2 bases; unmatched junction nucleotides: 10. Germline V lookup: CDR1 SGHVS, CDR2 FQNEAQ. The CDR3 sequence is CASSGTSGVSSTYEQYF. The CDR3, as DNA: TGTGCCAGCAGTGGGACTAGCGGGGTCTCTTCTACCTACGAGCAGTACTTC.